This T cell receptor (beta chain) was sequenced for a study of cytomegalovirus exposure and HLA in healthy donors (dated by TCRdb to 2016 to 2017). Describing the broader study: In an earlier analysis of some 550 of the donors, 250 to 350 Gb of sequence data and approximately 100 million unique TCR beta sequences from about 190 million T cells were reported. An early release that covered fewer than 800 HLA-typed donors contained around 330 gigabases of sequencing data and around 85 million unique TCR sequences. Among the roughly 370 genotyped donors, approximately 81% belonged to the genetic ancestry cluster associated with self-reported Caucasian donors. The study was designed to test whether signatures of past pathogen exposure could be identified by cataloging public T cell receptors. The T cell repertoires of around 730 subjects were profiled by immunosequencing and related to cytomegalovirus serostatus. In addition to the first cohort of 666 subjects, a separate validation cohort of 120 different subjects was used. To predict cytomegalovirus infection status, the study combined high-throughput TCR immunosequencing, statistical association of individual TCRs with disease status, and machine learning. To study patterns of TCR occurrence, a later analysis re-analyzed previously published TCR beta repertoires from more than 550 donors and added high-resolution HLA genotyping. The later analysis used no new phenotypic data to find candidate immune exposures, relying instead on TCR beta sequences and their occurrence across donors. In an earlier analysis of 500 to 650 of the donors, high-throughput TCR beta sequencing was used to judge whether each TCR beta V gene segment behaved as functional or pseudogenic. Donor age, sex, ethnicity and CMV serostatus were collected together with the repertoire data. A later genetic analysis used genome-wide SNP genotypes for about 60% of the roughly 700 donors, treating that subset as a discovery cohort. All discovery cohort repertoires had been generated using a single sequencing platform. HLA typing included class I and class II loci at four-digit resolution. Typing coverage differed by locus: A, B, C, DRB1 and DQB1 were typed in about 620-640 donors, DQA1 in 522, DPA1 in some 570, and DPB1 in roughly 450. Four to six DR-DQ haplotypes were handled as single units for association and clustering, since linkage in the cohort was strong. Across approximately 400 genotyped donors of the cohort, an average of 235,054 unique TCR beta nucleotide sequences per donor were sequenced, and roughly a sixth of those sequences were non-productive. What the study reported, not specific to this receptor: Immune exposure information for the cohort was limited to CMV serostatus. In a later analysis, 15,000 to 20,000 TCR beta sequences were associated with specific HLA alleles at a false discovery rate of 0.05. A later genetic analysis associated a missense DCLRE1C variant with V-gene and J-gene trimming of TCR beta chains, and an independent cohort replicated the association. In a later analysis, most CMV-associated TCR beta chains were found to appear HLA-restricted, with HLA associations seemingly driven largely by CMV exposure. An earlier analysis of 587 of the donors showed that most TCR beta V segments appeared in productive rearrangements either about 87% or about 30% of the time, which broadly matched IMGT annotations. When HLA alleles, especially DR and DQ, strongly co-occurred, attributing TCR associations to individual alleles was difficult. A later analysis found that TCR association rates varied across HLA loci, with DRB1 alleles showing the most associated TCRs and HLA-C alleles the fewest. A few of the identified cytomegalovirus-associated TCR beta chains were confirmed in vitro to be specific for cytomegalovirus antigens. A later genetic analysis reported fewer N-insertions in productive TCRs among donors in an Asian-associated ancestry cluster than the roughly 620-donor mean. Most TCR sequences were seen in very few donors, while some public TCRs were found in many individuals. Because the 87-base-pair reads could not distinguish some IMGT-functional V segments, including TRBV6-2 and TRBV6-3, those segments were excluded. The sequencing pipeline was judged likely to have produced a cluster of highly shared sequence variants as a technical artifact. The earlier analysis of 587 of the donors excluded seventeen rarely observed V segments, including chromosome 9 orphons, because counts were too low. Correlated functional status among segregating V segments might be attributable to linkage disequilibrium, but an unknown experimental factor could not be ruled out. In a later analysis, HLA-associated TCR beta chains were found to be more clonally expanded and to have lower generation probabilities than equally common non-associated chains. HLA typing was unavailable for some donors at each locus, so association tests used only the typed subset. The classifier was reported to diagnose cytomegalovirus status with high specificity and sensitivity in both the original cohort and the validation cohort. According to the authors, the approach could potentially be generalized to other disease states and immunological phenotypes. Sequencing depth was assumed to be roughly uniform across donors in the presence/absence analyses, though that assumption may not hold. In this cohort, only TCR beta chains were sequenced, and detectable features were limited by the absence of alpha or paired-chain data. In the study, around 150 TCR beta chains were listed as associated with cytomegalovirus. A further reported finding was that TCR beta sequences accurately predicted the HLA-A and HLA-B alleles for most subjects in the first cohort. In a later analysis, several top co-occurrence clusters were reported to appear linked to parvovirus B19, influenza, CMV and Epstein-Barr virus.

About this clone: This receptor's antigen is unknown. No much larger clone is present one base from it, and per-base qualities are unavailable.

From the cysteine through the phenylalanine, the CDR3 covers 14 amino acids. The entry retains the CDR3 DNA only, 42 bases that are in frame from base 1. Taken from the germline V gene, the CDR1 and CDR2 loops are SNHLY and FYNNEI. Clipping removes 7 bases from V and 6 bases from J, with 8 as the unmatched junction base count. The cohort comprised more than 550 healthy bone marrow donors. At the time of sampling, every cohort member was nominally healthy, though immune exposures that went unrecorded were likely present. The donor was CMV seropositive and belonged to the group of 250 to 300 seropositive cohort members. Each donor provided a peripheral blood sample, and peripheral blood mononuclear cells were used for TCR beta sequencing. Genomic DNA was extracted from the blood cell samples with the Qiagen DNeasy Blood Extraction Kit. The protocol used for the library was the immunoSEQ multiplex PCR assay. The multiplex PCR relied on a mix of 60 forward primers for TCR Vbeta segments and 13 reverse primers for TCR Jbeta segments. A multiplex PCR assay on genomic DNA amplified the CDR3 region of rearranged TCR beta genes. On the Illumina HiSeq System, the amplified TCR beta libraries were sequenced as 87-base-pair reads. The study's processing was this. In a later analysis, some 80 million unique TCR beta chains were counted across the 666 repertoires, and around 10 million of these chains were shared by at least two donors. To remove PCR and sequencing errors, raw reads were error-corrected and collapsed into unique sequences using a nearest-neighbor algorithm that merged closely related sequences. CDR3 sequences were aligned to IMGT reference sequences to assign V, D and J gene segments. For a sequence to be retained, a match of at least six nucleotides was required to both a V gene segment and a J gene segment. Rearrangements were called productive when the CDR3 lacked stop codons and stayed in frame with V and J; all others were non-productive. Following IMGT convention, CDR3 was defined as the stretch from the second conserved V-encoded cysteine up to the conserved J-encoded phenylalanine. The earlier analysis of roughly 590 of the donors excluded any sequence lacking an unambiguous match to a single V gene segment. In an earlier analysis of around 600 of the donors, V segments were called functional above 56.7% productive rearrangements and were called segregating when the between-donor standard deviation exceeded 5%. To diagnose cytomegalovirus status from the catalog of TCR beta chain sequences, a statistical classification framework was built. In a later analysis, TCR nucleotide sequences were compared against IMGT/GENE-DB human TR gene sequences so that V and J genes could be assigned. In a later analysis, CDR3 sequences and most-parsimonious VDJ recombination scenarios were assigned using the TCRdist pipeline. In a later analysis, every TCR beta chain was defined by the combination of its CDR3 amino acid sequence and its V-gene family, and reads without a unique V-gene family were dropped. To address suspected cross-contamination and a sequencing artifact, a later analysis removed approximately 590 highly shared, low-generation-probability nucleotide sequences. A later analysis calculated a clonal expansion index for each public chain from normalized within-repertoire ranks of inferred template counts. Generation probabilities in a later analysis came from a VDJ recombination model fitted to out-of-frame rearrangements, and those results were checked against IGoR. A later analysis scored TCR-TCR, TCR-HLA and TCR-CMV co-occurrence with hypergeometric tests, applying a repertoire-size bias correction to TCR pairs. To estimate false discovery rates, a later analysis permuted the HLA or CMV assignments 20 times. In a later analysis, co-occurring TCRs were grouped using DBSCAN, with TCRdist sequence similarity added in when clustering inside HLA-allele-positive subsets. Co-occurrence clustering excluded repertoires with fewer than 30,000 or more than 120,000 public chains, plus five with anomalous nucleotide sharing. TCRdb took over this immuneACCESS table, retaining in-frame rearrangements with V and J assigned. Such tables are incomplete; in checked studies, under half of the missing clones stem from an unresolved V gene, and the remainder is unexplained. That table supplies the V and J calls and clone size; D and trimming were determined from the DNA. The sample contains 120,000 or so clones, roughly a sixth of them found a single time. The ten largest clones take up about 3% of the sample.

The receptor was derived from a female donor in good health and CMV-seropositive. The chain employs TRBV2 and TRBJ2-1; TRBD2 lines up with 8 middle nucleotides. What was sequenced was PBMCs. The CDR3 reads CASKKAGEFNEQFF. The nucleotides read TGTGCCAGCAAAAAAGCGGGGGAGTTCAATGAGCAGTTCTTC.